Below are 21 T cell receptor beta chains sequenced from a single sample in a study of T cells in localized non-small cell lung cancer. Measured with immunoSEQ multiplex PCR; TCRdb has only the in-frame clones, and not every one. The repertoire consists of some 2,500 clones, with 35% to 40% occurring once and the leading ten covering 12%. This specimen consisted of lung tumor tissue, obtained before any cancer treatment. Source of these receptors: a male donor older than 55 with stage I squamous cell lung carcinoma.

This clone is deemed medium-sized (0.01 to 0.1%). This chain connects TRBV6-8 to TRBJ1-6; no firm D call. The CDR3 covers 15 residues. V dropped 7 bases and J dropped 8 bases, with 18 bases sitting between them. Germline V gene data show CDR1 as MNHGY and CDR2 as SAAAGT. The CDR3 spells CASKQTLRADSPLHF. The CDR3 nucleotides read TGTGCCAGCAAGCAAACCCTGAGAGCGGATTCACCCCTCCACTTT.

In nucleotides, the CDR3 is TGTGCCAGCCGTCCCAGAGTAAACTATGGCTACACCTTC. The encoded protein is CASRPRVNYGYTF. The chain recombines TRBV7-2 with TRBJ1-2; D gene ambiguous. The length of the CDR3 is 13 residues. Germline CDR1 is SGHTA and CDR2 is FQGNSA. The V end lost 8 bases, the J end lost 2 bases, and 12 bases lay between the germline ends.

The chain has TRBV29-1 and TRBJ2-7; D remains unclear. Germline CDR1 is SQVTM and CDR2 is ANQGSEA. This CDR3 is built from 13 residues. The V gene lost 6 bases and the J gene lost 0 bases, with 12 bases spanning the gap. The CDR3 spells CSVQRQSSYEQYF. The DNA for the CDR3 is TGCAGCGTACAGCGTCAAAGCTCCTACGAGCAGTACTTC.

This clone was seen more than once but under ten times. This chain joins TRBV28 and TRBJ2-1; D perhaps matches TRBD1 (5 bases). The ends were cut back, 5 bases at V and 4 bases at J, with 15 bases in the middle. Germline V gene lookup returns CDR1 MDHEN and CDR2 SYDVKM. CDR3 size: 15 residues. The chain's CDR3 is CASSTPGWGYNEQFF. In DNA form, the CDR3 reads TGTGCCAGCAGTACCCCAGGGTGGGGATACAATGAGCAGTTCTTC.

The table lists this clone with a count of one. The chain has TRBV12-5 and TRBJ1-5; D perhaps matches TRBD1 (5 bases). Deletions cut 5 bases from V and 4 bases from J, with 9 bases between. The CDR3 has 13 residues. CDR1 is LGHNT, CDR2 FRNRAP, per germline. CDR3 loop: CASGPTVNQPQHF. The CDR3 DNA follows: TGTGCTAGTGGTCCGACAGTAAATCAGCCCCAGCATTTT.

The V call is TRBV9, the J call TRBJ2-2; no clear D gene. V was clipped by 0 bases and J by 8 bases, with 8 bases between them. Germline CDR1 and CDR2: SGDLS and YYNGEE. The CDR3 totals 13 residues. CDR3 nucleotides: TGTGCCAGCAGCGTAGGACCGGAAGGGGAGCTGTTTTTT. This codes for CASSVGPEGELFF.

The chain combines TRBV11-3 with TRBJ1-1; 8 nucleotides align to TRBD1. The J segment lost 1 base and the V segment lost 5 bases, leaving 12 bases of the junction unmatched. CDR1 and CDR2 (germline): SGHNT, YENEEA. CDR3 size: 17 residues. In nucleotides, the CDR3 is TGTGCCAGCAGCCCGAGGACTCAGGGGGCGTGGAACACTGAAGCTTTCTTT. Its protein product is CASSPRTQGAWNTEAFF.

This chain links TRBV19 with TRBJ1-2, with 7 bases fitting TRBD1. With V trimmed by 5 bases and J by 8 bases, 11 bases remained unmatched. The germline V gene has CDR1 LNHDA and CDR2 SQIVND (reference sequence). The CDR3 spans 14 residues. CDR3 in amino acids: CASSSRGGGQGYTF. The CDR3 DNA is TGTGCCAGTAGTTCGAGGGGAGGGGGCCAGGGCTACACCTTC. Full variable domain (missing parts from reference TRBV19 and TRBJ1-2): DGGITQSPKYLFRKEGQNVTLSCEQNLNHDAMYWYRQDPGQGLRLIYYSQIVNDFQKGDIAEGYSVSREKKESFPLTVTSAQKNPTAFYLCASSSRGGGQGYTFGSGTRLTVV.

The CDR3 here is CAWKNPGAIYNSPLHF. The CDR3 nucleotides are TGTGCCTGGAAAAACCCAGGGGCCATTTATAATTCACCCCTCCACTTT. This chain connects TRBV30 to TRBJ1-6; tentatively, D is TRBD1 (6 bases). V shed 4 bases and J shed 4 bases, with 17 bases lying between them. The CDR3 sequence is 16 residues long. The germline CDR1 and CDR2 sequences are GTSNPN and SVGIG (reference sequence).

This chain uses TRBV19 with TRBJ1-1; TRBD1 is a possible D gene (6 bases). This CDR3 spans 14 amino acids. V lost 7 bases and J 8 bases, leaving 20 bases between the germline ends. Per germline, CDR1 LNHDA and CDR2 SQIVND (reference sequence). In DNA form, the CDR3 reads TGTGCCAGTACCAATGACAGGCGACTAGCCGAAGCTTTCTTT. It encodes CASTNDRRLAEAFF.

The chain joins TRBV19 to TRBJ2-5, with TRBD2 matching 10 bases. The CDR3 has 15 amino acids. From germline, CDR1 is LNHDA and CDR2 SQIVND (reference sequence). The J segment lost 5 bases and the V segment lost 1 base, leaving 4 bases of the junction unmatched. The CDR3 coding sequence is TGTGCCAGTAGTATAGGAAGCGGGGGGGCGGAGACCCAGTACTTC. Residues: CASSIGSGGAETQYF.

The chain couples TRBV28 to TRBJ1-2; D gene unclear. The CDR3 has 14 amino acids. In germline, CDR1 is MDHEN, CDR2 SYDVKM. The V end lost 4 bases, the J end lost 2 bases, and 11 bases lay between the germline ends. The CDR3 loop reads CASSSATVNYGYTF. CDR3 bases: TGTGCCAGCAGTTCTGCGACCGTCAACTATGGCTACACCTTC.

Regarding this clone: The CDR3 does not close with the conserved phenylalanine or tryptophan, likely indicating a read error. It is unclear where the CDR3 begins or ends on the DNA, so no DNA is shown, and the CDR3 is as TCRdb lists it. J is TRBJ2-6 and V is TRBV6-8; the table's D call, TRBD2, was not checked against the DNA. The length of the CDR3 is 15 amino acids, counting both ends. Looked up from germline, CDR1 is MNHGY and CDR2 is SAAAGT. CDR3 loop: CASSLPGWCYKVGPI.

This clone was counted only a few times. The chain uses TRBV5-1 and TRBJ1-1, with D possibly TRBD1 on 5 matching bases. This CDR3 has 16 residues. V lost 7 bases, J lost 5 bases, and 24 bases lay in between. Germline V gene data show CDR1 as SGHRS and CDR2 as YFSETQ. CDR3 nucleotides: TGCGCCAGCCGCCCCATGGACACCGCGGGAGTAACTGAAGCTTTCTTT. This sequence encodes CASRPMDTAGVTEAFF.

This clone rates as medium-sized. V gene TRBV11-3 combines with J gene TRBJ2-3; the match to TRBD2 covers 8 bases. Germline V gives CDR1 SGHNT, CDR2 YENEEA. This CDR3 has 17 residues. J gave up 2 bases and V 1 base, and 8 bases lay outside the gene matches. The CDR3 bases are TGTGCCAGCAGCTTAGGCCCCGGCGGGGGGTCCACAGATACGCAGTATTTT. Its protein product is CASSLGPGGGSTDTQYF. Full variable domain (missing parts from reference TRBV11-3 and TRBJ2-3): EAGVVQSPRYKIIEKKQPVAFWCNPISGHNTLYWYLQNLGQGPELLIRYENEEAVDDSQLPKDRFSAERLKGVDSTLKIQPAELGDSAVYLCASSLGPGGGSTDTQYFGPGTRLTVL.

This chain uses TRBV6-8 with TRBJ1-1; D is undetermined. Deletions cut 0 bases from V and 1 base from J, with 3 bases between. The CDR3 is 13 residues long. Germline loops: CDR1 MNHGY, CDR2 SAAAGT. The CDR3 loop is CASSYSRNTEAFF. CDR3 DNA: TGTGCCAGCAGTTACTCCAGGAACACTGAAGCTTTCTTT.

This clone is medium-sized. V is TRBV6-8 and J is TRBJ2-7; D is perhaps TRBD2 (6 bases). Germline V gives CDR1 MNHGY, CDR2 SAAAGT. The CDR3 extends over 15 amino acids. Trimming left V 0 bases short and J 5 bases short, with 14 bases between. The CDR3 bases are TGTGCCAGCAGTTACTCGGCGACTAGTTTCCACGAGCAGTACTTC. Its translation is CASSYSATSFHEQYF.

By sample fraction, this clone is large. The genes are TRBV5-1 and TRBJ1-1; 9 bases line up with TRBD1. CDR1 SGHRS and CDR2 YFSETQ come from the germline V gene. The V segment lost 0 bases and the J segment 2 bases; nucleotides outside the gene matches: 2. The CDR3 covers 15 residues. This chain's CDR3 is CASSLVGQGNTEAFF. The CDR3 DNA reads TGCGCCAGCAGCTTGGTGGGACAGGGAAACACTGAAGCTTTCTTT.

This sequence joins TRBV28 and TRBJ2-3; 9 bases align to TRBD2. The CDR3 covers 16 residues. CDR1 is MDHEN, CDR2 SYDVKM, per germline. V shed 4 bases, J shed 3 bases, and the junction held 8 bases outside the gene matches. The CDR3 DNA follows: TGTGCCAGCAGTTCGCCGAGCGGGGGGTTGACAGATACGCAGTATTTT. It specifies CASSSPSGGLTDTQYF.

In this sample, this clone turned up a few times. This sequence joins TRBV11-3 and TRBJ2-3, with 9 bases that match TRBD2. CDR1 SGHNT and CDR2 YENEEA come from the germline V gene. V shed 1 base, J shed 9 bases, and the junction held 8 bases outside the gene matches. This CDR3 has 15 amino acids. The CDR3 sequence is CASSLGSGGTTTQYF. DNA for the CDR3: TGTGCCAGCAGCTTAGGAAGCGGGGGGACCACCACGCAGTATTTT.

By sample fraction, this clone is medium-sized. The chain recombines TRBV6-8 with TRBJ1-3; TRBD1 matches 8 bases. V lost 6 bases to trimming and J lost 3 bases; unmatched junction nucleotides: 7. Germline assignment: CDR1 MNHGY and CDR2 SAAAGT. The length of the CDR3 is 15 residues. The CDR3 DNA is TGTGCCAGCAGCTTTCAGGGGGCAAGTGGAAACACCATATATTTT. Translating it yields CASSFQGASGNTIYF.